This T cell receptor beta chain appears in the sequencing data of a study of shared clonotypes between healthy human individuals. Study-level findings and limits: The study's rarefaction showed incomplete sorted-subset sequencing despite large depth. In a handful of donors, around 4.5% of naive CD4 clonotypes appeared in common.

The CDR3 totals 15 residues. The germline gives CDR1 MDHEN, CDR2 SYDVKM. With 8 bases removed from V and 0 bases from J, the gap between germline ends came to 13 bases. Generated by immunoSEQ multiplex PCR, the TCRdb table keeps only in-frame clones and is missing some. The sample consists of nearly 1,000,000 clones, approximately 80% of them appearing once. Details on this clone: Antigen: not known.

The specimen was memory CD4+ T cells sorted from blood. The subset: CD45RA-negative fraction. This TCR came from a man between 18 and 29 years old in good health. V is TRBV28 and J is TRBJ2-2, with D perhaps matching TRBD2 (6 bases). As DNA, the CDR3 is TGTGCCAGCCGTTGGAGGGATTCGAACACCGGGGAGCTGTTTTTT. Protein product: CASRWRDSNTGELFF.